A single sample is the source of the 13 T cell receptor beta chains below, sequenced in a study of beta chain features in type 1 diabetes. As every portion of the isolated RNA was reverse transcribed, the sequencing read expressed TCRB transcripts. TCRdb's table, derived via immunoSEQ multiplex PCR, lists solely in-frame clones and lacks some. Counted here are some 270,000 clones, 11% to 15% occurring once; the ten biggest clones make up about 0.024%. The source material was naive CD4+ T cells from blood. These receptors were collected from a woman between 40 and 55 years old in good health.

The chain couples TRBV7-9 to TRBJ1-1; D is undetermined. V was clipped by 1 base and J by 0 bases, with 9 bases between them. The CDR3 runs to 15 residues. Germline CDR1 and CDR2: SEHNR and FQNEAQ (reference sequence). CDR3 protein: CASSLGGHMNTEAFF. The CDR3 nucleotides are TGTGCCAGCAGCTTAGGAGGCCACATGAACACTGAAGCTTTCTTT.

The rearrangement uses TRBV29-1 and TRBJ1-1; D unresolved. Trimming shortened V by 4 bases and J by 0 bases, and 9 bases separated the two germline ends. Germline CDR1 reads SQVTM; CDR2 reads ANQGSEA. The CDR3 is 13 residues long. In DNA form, the CDR3 reads TGCAGCGTTGTCCTCCAGTTGAACACTGAAGCTTTCTTT. This translates into CSVVLQLNTEAFF.

This chain joins TRBV19 and TRBJ1-4; D remains unclear. CDR1 LNHDA and CDR2 SQIVND come from the germline V gene (reference sequence). Trimming stripped 10 bases from V and 4 bases from J, with 13 bases between. The CDR3 spans 13 residues. The CDR3 nucleotides are TGTGCCACCTCAAGACGGAGTAATGAAAAACTGTTTTTT. Its translation: CATSRRSNEKLFF.

The gene calls are TRBV18 and TRBJ1-1; tentatively, D is TRBD1 (5 bases). Trimming removed 3 bases at V and 1 base at J, with 9 bases between. This CDR3 has 14 residues. Germline loops: CDR1 KGHSH, CDR2 LQKENI. DNA of the CDR3: TGTGCCAGCTCACCGGGACTTGGGAACACTGAAGCTTTCTTT. Protein: CASSPGLGNTEAFF.

This clone was counted only a few times. The same CDR3 is also encoded by other DNA sequences in this sample. V usage is TRBV5-1 and J usage is TRBJ2-7; D gene unclear. The CDR3 runs to 12 residues. CDR1 is SGHRS, CDR2 YFSETQ, per germline. Trimming removed 0 bases at V and 3 bases at J, with 4 bases between. CDR3 loop: CASSLDYYEQYF. DNA for the CDR3: TGCGCCAGCAGCTTGGACTACTACGAGCAGTACTTC. The whole variable domain, filled in from reference TRBV5-1 and TRBJ2-7, reads KAGVTQTPRYLIKTRGQQVTLSCSPISGHRSVSWYQQTPGQGLQFLFEYFSETQRNKGNFPGRFSGRQFSNSRSEMNVSTLELGDSALYLCASSLDYYEQYFGPGTRLTVT.

The V gene is TRBV29-1, the J gene TRBJ2-3, with TRBD2 matching over 15 bases. CDR1 is SQVTM, CDR2 ANQGSEA, per germline. V lost 4 bases and J lost 8; bases outside the gene matches: 10. The CDR3 is 16 amino acids. CDR3 region: CSVARTSGGDGRTQYF. The CDR3 bases are TGCAGCGTTGCTAGGACTAGCGGGGGGGATGGCCGTACGCAGTATTTT.

A few counts support this clone. The chain joins TRBV7-2 to TRBJ1-3, with 7 positions matching TRBD1. The CDR3 extends over 16 amino acids. Looked up from germline, CDR1 is SGHTA and CDR2 is FQGNSA. After removal of 1 base from V and 4 bases from J, the junction contained 7 bases not matched to a gene. The CDR3 sequence is CASSLGTGVNGNTIYF. The CDR3 coding sequence is TGTGCCAGCAGCTTAGGCACAGGGGTAAACGGAAACACCATATATTTT.

This clone was counted only a few times. The chain couples TRBV25-1 to TRBJ2-1; 11 nucleotides match TRBD2. The V and J ends lost 3 bases and 10 bases, in that order; junction bases with no gene match: 14. In germline, CDR1 is MGHDK, CDR2 SYGVNS. The CDR3 has 17 residues. CDR3 DNA: TGTGCCAGCAGTGACCTCGCTAGCGGGGGGCCCGAGGTCGAGCAGTTCTTC. Protein product: CASSDLASGGPEVEQFF.

The sample holds a few counts of this clone. The chain employs TRBV18 and TRBJ2-7, with 8 bases identical to TRBD1. The ends lost 4 bases at V and 4 bases at J; junction bases unmatched: 6. This CDR3 is built from 14 residues. Germline V gene lookup returns CDR1 KGHSH and CDR2 LQKENI. The CDR3 nucleotides are TGTGCCAGCTCACAACGGACAGGGCCATACGAGCAGTACTTC. Its translation: CASSQRTGPYEQYF.

V is TRBV5-4 and J is TRBJ1-2; D is ambiguous. This CDR3 spans 15 amino acids. With 4 bases removed from V and 4 bases from J, the gap between germline ends came to 17 bases. CDR1 and CDR2 from the germline V gene are SGHNT and YYREEE (reference sequence). The CDR3 here is CASSRMTVAGYGYTF. DNA of the CDR3: TGTGCCAGCAGCCGTATGACTGTAGCTGGCTATGGCTACACCTTC.

V gene TRBV5-6 combines with J gene TRBJ1-2; 7 bases agree with TRBD1. CDR1 is SGHDT, CDR2 YYEEEE, per germline. V shed 4 bases and J 5 bases; nucleotides not matched to a gene: 8. The CDR3 totals 14 residues. CDR3 in amino acids: CASSHGTAQYGYTF. The CDR3 nucleotides are TGTGCCAGCAGCCATGGGACAGCACAGTATGGCTACACCTTC. The full variable domain, its missing parts supplied by reference TRBV5-6 and TRBJ1-2, is DAGVTQSPTHLIKTRGQQVTLRCSPKSGHDTVSWYQQALGQGPQFIFQYYEEEERQRGNFPDRFSGHQFPNYSSELNVNALLLGDSALYLCASSHGTAQYGYTFGSGTRLTVV.

The V and J genes are TRBV18 and TRBJ1-5; D may be TRBD1 (5 bases). Trimming pared 3 bases from V and 5 bases from J, leaving 14 bases between. The length of the CDR3 is 15 residues. Germline V gene data show CDR1 as KGHSH and CDR2 as LQKENI. The CDR3 protein is CASSPGGYRDQPQHF. Written as DNA, the CDR3 is TGTGCCAGCTCACCGGGGGGGTATCGGGATCAGCCCCAGCATTTT. Complete variable domain (other parts from reference TRBV18 and TRBJ1-5): NAGVMQNPRHLVRRRGQEARLRCSPMKGHSHVYWYRQLPEEGLKFMVYLQKENIIDESGMPKERFSAEFPKEGPSILRIQQVVRGDSAAYFCASSPGGYRDQPQHFGDGTRLSIL.

The chain recombines TRBV5-4 with TRBJ1-1; D is ambiguous. V was trimmed by 0 bases and J by 4 bases, leaving 10 bases between them. Looked up from germline, CDR1 is SGHNT and CDR2 is YYREEE (reference sequence). The CDR3 spans 14 residues. For the CDR3, the DNA is TGTGCCAGCAGCTTGGACGCAAGAGGCACTGAAGCTTTCTTT. Residues: CASSLDARGTEAFF.